This T cell receptor beta chain comes out of a study of cytomegalovirus exposure and HLA in healthy donors. The study ran its PCR with 60 Vbeta and 13 Jbeta primers. TCRdb's table, derived via immunoSEQ multiplex PCR, lists solely in-frame clones and lacks some. The data contain 130,000 or so clones, over 65% of them singletons. The germline V gene encodes CDR1 SGHRS and CDR2 YFSETQ. Trimming cost V 4 bases and J 4 bases, with 12 bases left between them. This CDR3 comprises 14 residues. The sequence came from a woman in her thirties or forties in good health and CMV-seronegative. The sequenced sample consisted of PBMCs. The V call is TRBV5-1, the J call TRBJ1-5, with D maybe TRBD1 (6 bases). The CDR3: CASSVGTPNQPQHF. DNA of the CDR3: TGCGCCAGCAGCGTAGGGACACCTAATCAGCCCCAGCATTTT.